This T cell receptor (beta chain) is drawn from a study of T cells in Graves' hyperthyroidism and ophthalmopathy. At least ten counts were recorded for this clonotype. Its matching antigen is unknown. Amplification targeted TCR beta CDR3 regions from RNA transcripts. Primed by the HTBI set, a first-round RT-PCR was run on the TCR CDR3. Using its own MiXCR run on the multiplex PCR reads, TCRdb lists one record per CDR3 protein. The sample lists hundreds of thousands of distinct CDR3 sequences, 13% occurring once. Overall study results and limits: Ophthalmopathy was told apart from stable hyperthyroidism by a 13 V-J model.

Sequencing was done on a sample of blood. The TCR comes from a young woman with Graves' hyperthyroidism.

DNA for the CDR3: TGTGCCAGCAGCTTAATGAGTTGGGCCGAGCAGTACTTC. It encodes CASSLMSWAEQYF. The genes are TRBV11-2 and TRBJ2-7; no clear D. Germline V gene sequence: CDR1 SGHAT, CDR2 FQNNGV. This CDR3 spans 13 amino acids. Deletions cut 2 bases from V and 6 bases from J, with 11 bases between.